These 29 T cell receptor beta chains were sequenced from one sample in a study of T cell responses to AZD1222 COVID-19 vaccine. Sequencing was performed with immunoSEQ multiplex PCR; in TCRdb, only in-frame clones are kept and a portion is missing. The sample contains fewer than 150,000 clones, approximately 92% of which appear only once. Sequencing used peripheral blood, obtained 28 days after the second AZD1222 dose. The receptors stem from an adult who received the AZD1222 COVID-19 vaccine.

The CDR3: CASSLLPVTGVGYGYTF. CDR3 DNA sequence: TGTGCCAGCAGTCTACTGCCGGTTACAGGGGTAGGCTATGGCTACACCTTC. The genes are TRBV7-2 and TRBJ1-2, with TRBD1 matching over 7 bases. The CDR3 runs to 17 residues. V lost 6 bases, J lost 4 bases, and 17 bases stayed unmatched. Germline V gene data show CDR1 as SGHTA and CDR2 as FQGNSA.

The rearrangement uses TRBV10-3 and TRBJ2-7; 10 nucleotides line up with TRBD2. From germline, CDR1 is ENHRY and CDR2 SYGVKD. The CDR3 covers 15 residues. V lost 5 bases and J lost 0; bases outside the gene matches: 4. The CDR3 loop is CAISNGLAASYEQYF. The CDR3 coding sequence is TGTGCCATCAGTAATGGACTAGCGGCCTCCTACGAGCAGTACTTC.

The V call is TRBV2, the J call TRBJ1-5; 8 bases line up with TRBD1. Germline V gene sequence: CDR1 SNHLY, CDR2 FYNNEI. V was clipped by 3 bases and J by 6 bases; unmatched bases: 7. This CDR3 is built from 15 residues. The CDR3, as DNA: TGTGCCAGCAGTGAGGGCAGGGGGCGTACTCAGCCCCAGCATTTT. Protein product: CASSEGRGRTQPQHF.

The chain links TRBV19 to TRBJ1-5, with a possible D match to TRBD1 (5 bases). This CDR3 has 15 residues. The germline V gene has CDR1 LNHDA and CDR2 SQIVND (reference sequence). The V end was cut by 7 bases, the J end by 0 bases, with 13 bases between. CDR3 coding DNA: TGTGCCAGTACCCAAACAGGCTCTAGCAATCAGCCCCAGCATTTT. The encoded protein is CASTQTGSSNQPQHF. The full variable domain, its missing parts supplied by reference TRBV19 and TRBJ1-5, is DGGITQSPKYLFRKEGQNVTLSCEQNLNHDAMYWYRQDPGQGLRLIYYSQIVNDFQKGDIAEGYSVSREKKESFPLTVTSAQKNPTAFYLCASTQTGSSNQPQHFGDGTRLSIL.

This sequence joins TRBV13 and TRBJ1-4; possible D gene TRBD1, 5 bases. Germline CDR1 is PRHDT and CDR2 is FYEKMQ (reference sequence). V lost 2 bases and J 5 bases, leaving 15 bases between the germline ends. The CDR3 has 16 amino acids. CDR3 in DNA: TGTGCCAGCAGCTTAAACTACGGGGGTAAGAATGAAAAACTGTTTTTT. Residues: CASSLNYGGKNEKLFF.

This rearrangement joins TRBV19 to TRBJ1-1; D ambiguous. The CDR3 contains 15 residues. Germline values: CDR1 LNHDA, CDR2 SQIVND (reference sequence). Trimming stripped 5 bases from V and 4 bases from J, with 17 bases between. The CDR3 loop is CASSLHPKAITEAFF. The CDR3 coding sequence is TGTGCCAGTAGTCTACACCCAAAGGCGATCACTGAAGCTTTCTTT.

DNA of the CDR3: TGTGCCAGCAGCGCGCCTCCTGGGGCCAACGTCCTGACTTTC. This translates into CASSAPPGANVLTF. V usage is TRBV9 and J usage is TRBJ2-6, with D uncertain. Trimming pared 3 bases from V and 2 bases from J, leaving 6 bases between. The CDR3 has 14 amino acids. Germline assignment: CDR1 SGDLS and CDR2 YYNGEE.

CDR3: CASSQDLSSGGNTIYF. The DNA for the CDR3 is TGCGCCAGCAGCCAAGATCTGTCTTCCGGAGGAAACACCATATATTTT. The chain joins TRBV4-1 to TRBJ1-3; D is unresolved. V lost 0 bases and J 4 bases, leaving 13 bases between the germline ends. The CDR3 sequence is 16 residues long. Germline lookup yields CDR1 MGHRA and CDR2 YSYEKL.

Written as DNA, the CDR3 is TGTGCCAGCAGTGAAATTCACAGGGCAAGTGAGACGCAGTATTTT. It encodes CASSEIHRASETQYF. The chain employs TRBV6-1 and TRBJ2-3; tentatively, D is TRBD1 (6 bases). This CDR3 comprises 15 residues. V lost 2 bases and J lost 9, with 18 bases in between. Germline V gene sequence: CDR1 MNHNS, CDR2 SASEGT.

The chain links TRBV29-1 to TRBJ1-5, with 7 bases aligning to TRBD1. Losses at the gene ends were 4 bases for V and 6 bases for J; bases not matched to a gene: 9. CDR3 size: 14 residues. Per the germline V gene, CDR1 is SQVTM and CDR2 is ANQGSEA. The chain's CDR3 is CSVAFQGEGQPQHF. The CDR3 DNA follows: TGCAGCGTTGCCTTCCAGGGGGAGGGTCAGCCCCAGCATTTT.

The J gene is TRBJ2-2, the V gene TRBV24-1, with unresolved D. Germline CDR1 and CDR2: KGHDR and SFDVKD. The V end lost 3 bases, the J end lost 2 bases, and 9 bases lay between the germline ends. The CDR3 extends over 15 amino acids. The CDR3 coding sequence is TGTGCCACCAGTGATACCGGGCCTAACACCGGGGAGCTGTTTTTT. Protein: CATSDTGPNTGELFF.

The gene calls are TRBV2 and TRBJ1-6; 8 positions agree with TRBD1. Unmatched junction bases numbered 6, after V lost 6 bases and J lost 8 bases. Germline values: CDR1 SNHLY, CDR2 FYNNEI. The CDR3 consists of 14 residues. The CDR3 loop reads CASRPDRVDSPLHF. The CDR3 region has the DNA TGTGCCAGCAGACCGGACAGGGTTGATTCACCCCTCCACTTT. Using reference TRBV2 and TRBJ1-6 for the parts outside the CDR3, the full variable domain is EPEVTQTPSHQVTQMGQEVILRCVPISNHLYFYWYRQILGQKVEFLVSFYNNEISEKSEIFDDQFSVERPDGSNFTLKIRSTKLEDSAMYFCASRPDRVDSPLHFGNGTRLTVT.

This chain links TRBV5-1 with TRBJ2-3, with D perhaps matching TRBD1 (6 bases). Germline values: CDR1 SGHRS, CDR2 YFSETQ. V was pared by 4 bases and J by 0 bases, with 9 bases between. The CDR3 runs 14 residues. This CDR3 reads CASSQGPSTDTQYF. CDR3 nucleotides: TGCGCCAGCAGCCAGGGGCCTAGCACAGATACGCAGTATTTT.

The chain uses TRBV18 and TRBJ2-3; D uncertain. The CDR3 loop spans 12 amino acids. The germline V and J ends were trimmed by 1 base and 4 bases, with 3 bases remaining between them. Germline CDR1 and CDR2: KGHSH and LQKENI. CDR3 DNA: TGTGCCAGCTCACCACGCGCAGATACGCAGTATTTT. It codes for CASSPRADTQYF.

The chain has TRBV30 and TRBJ2-2; D unclear. The germline V gene has CDR1 GTSNPN and CDR2 SVGIG (reference sequence). There are 10 residues in the CDR3. The germline V and J ends were trimmed by 5 bases and 11 bases, with 9 bases remaining between them. The CDR3 reads CAWAGPELFF. The CDR3 nucleotides are TGTGCCTGGGCCGGGCCCGAGCTGTTTTTT.

The J gene is TRBJ1-6, the V gene TRBV19; no clear D. The V gene's germline CDR1 is LNHDA and CDR2 SQIVND (reference sequence). The V and J ends lost 3 bases and 11 bases respectively, with 17 bases between them. The CDR3 length is 15 residues. CDR3 DNA sequence: TGTGCCAGTAGTATCGGCGGAGGGTCCGGAGCACCCCTCCACTTT. This sequence encodes CASSIGGGSGAPLHF.

This chain links TRBV15 with TRBJ1-4; TRBD1 agrees at 10 bases. Germline V gene sequence: CDR1 LNHNV, CDR2 YYDKDF (reference sequence). Trimming at V came to 4 bases and at J to 8 bases, leaving 4 bases not matched to a gene. The CDR3 has 14 residues. In nucleotides, the CDR3 is TGTGCCACCAGCATCCGGACAGGGGGGGAAAAACTGTTTTTT. It codes for CATSIRTGGEKLFF. The full variable domain, in which reference TRBV15 and TRBJ1-4 provide the parts outside the CDR3, is DAMVIQNPRYQVTQFGKPVTLSCSQTLNHNVMYWYQQKSSQAPKLLFHYYDKDFNNEADTPDNFQSRRPNTSFCFLDIRSPGLGDTAMYLCATSIRTGGEKLFFGSGTQLSVL.

This chain joins TRBV27 and TRBJ1-5, with D maybe TRBD1 (5 bases). V gave up 6 bases and J gave up 0 bases, with 9 bases separating them. The CDR3 loop spans 14 amino acids. Looked up from germline, CDR1 is MNHEY and CDR2 is SMNVEV (reference sequence). DNA for the CDR3: TGTGCCAGCAGCCGACAGAATAGCAATCAGCCCCAGCATTTT. Translating gives CASSRQNSNQPQHF.

The chain links TRBV7-6 to TRBJ1-3; D not resolved. The V end lost 5 bases, the J end lost 3 bases, and 8 bases lay between the germline ends. Germline CDR1 SGHVS, CDR2 FNYEAQ. The CDR3 contains 13 residues. The CDR3 coding sequence is TGTGCCAGCAGCACCCGGGTTGGAAACACCATATATTTT. Its protein is CASSTRVGNTIYF. Full variable domain (outside the CDR3, taken from reference TRBV7-6 and TRBJ1-3): GAGVSQSPRYKVTKRGQDVALRCDPISGHVSLYWYRQALGQGPEFLTYFNYEAQQDKSGLPNDRFSAERPEGSISTLTIQRTEQRDSAMYRCASSTRVGNTIYFGEGSWLTVV.

The rearrangement joins TRBV5-1 to TRBJ1-1, with 8 bases identical to TRBD1. The CDR3 has 12 amino acids. CDR1 is SGHRS and CDR2 is YFSETQ in the germline V gene. The junction had 5 bases not matched to a gene; V was cut back by 7 bases and J by 6 bases. CDR3 bases: TGCGCCAGCGGGACAGGAGACTCTGAAGCTTTCTTT. This gives the protein CASGTGDSEAFF.

This chain uses TRBV2 with TRBJ2-7; D is uncertain. V lost 3 bases and J lost 4, with 7 bases in between. The CDR3 covers 12 residues. Germline assignment: CDR1 SNHLY and CDR2 FYNNEI. Here the CDR3 DNA reads TGTGCCAGCAGTGACAGAACGTACGAGCAGTACTTC. Translated, it gives CASSDRTYEQYF.

V and J are TRBV5-1 and TRBJ2-7, with 9 nucleotides matching TRBD1. The CDR3 is made up of 16 amino acids. CDR1 is SGHRS and CDR2 is YFSETQ in the germline V gene. The V gene end was trimmed by 4 bases and the J gene end by 4 bases; junction bases not matched to a gene: 12. The CDR3 coding sequence is TGCGCCAGCAGCCATGGGACAGGGTCCTCTGATTACGAGCAGTACTTC. This translates into CASSHGTGSSDYEQYF.

The rearrangement uses TRBV7-9 and TRBJ1-2; D unresolved. The CDR3 runs 15 residues. V was pared by 5 bases and J by 2 bases, with 15 bases between. Germline loops: CDR1 SEHNR, CDR2 FQNEAQ (reference sequence). DNA for the CDR3: TGTGCCAGCAGCCCGTCGGCAGGAGGAAACTATGGCTACACCTTC. This codes for CASSPSAGGNYGYTF.

CDR3 DNA sequence: TGTGCCAGCAGCCCCTCCTATAATTCACCCCTCCACTTT. Residues: CASSPSYNSPLHF. V usage is TRBV7-2 and J usage is TRBJ1-6; D call uncertain. This CDR3 is built from 13 residues. From germline, CDR1 is SGHTA and CDR2 FQGNSA. Trimming stripped 5 bases from V and 0 bases from J, with 2 bases between.

The V gene is TRBV6-5, the J gene TRBJ1-5; no clear D. The length of the CDR3 is 15 residues. Germline loops: CDR1 MNHEY, CDR2 SVGAGI. V dropped 5 bases and J dropped 0 bases, with 11 bases sitting between them. CDR3 DNA sequence: TGTGCCAGCAGTCCAGAATTTTATAGCAATCAGCCCCAGCATTTT. Translating it yields CASSPEFYSNQPQHF.

V is TRBV5-1 and J is TRBJ1-3; D is undetermined. The CDR3 totals 16 residues. Trimming took off 5 bases at V and 0 bases at J, with 15 bases between the two ends. Germline values: CDR1 SGHRS, CDR2 YFSETQ. The CDR3 DNA follows: TGCGCCAGCAGGCCCAGTCCTGGTGGCTCTGGAAACACCATATATTTT. This codes for CASRPSPGGSGNTIYF. Full variable domain (rest looked up from reference TRBV5-1 and TRBJ1-3): KAGVTQTPRYLIKTRGQQVTLSCSPISGHRSVSWYQQTPGQGLQFLFEYFSETQRNKGNFPGRFSGRQFSNSRSEMNVSTLELGDSALYLCASRPSPGGSGNTIYFGEGSWLTVV.

The chain recombines TRBV7-9 with TRBJ2-2; D gene uncertain. V was trimmed by 5 bases and J by 7 bases, leaving 14 bases between them. The CDR3 length is 14 residues. CDR1 is SEHNR, CDR2 FQNEAQ, per germline (reference sequence). The CDR3 DNA reads as TGTGCCAGCAGCCTCCCCGGAAGTGGCGGGGAGCTGTTTTTT. This sequence encodes CASSLPGSGGELFF.

For the CDR3, the DNA is TGCGCCAGCAGCTGGGGAGAGGAGCAGGTACGCCTTACCGAGCAGTACTTC. Translated, it gives CASSWGEEQVRLTEQYF. This chain connects TRBV5-1 to TRBJ2-7, with D perhaps TRBD2 (5 bases). With 3 bases removed from V and 6 bases from J, the gap between germline ends came to 25 bases. The CDR3 loop spans 17 amino acids. Germline V gene data show CDR1 as SGHRS and CDR2 as YFSETQ.

On this clone: The sample has other DNA sequences that encode this CDR3 too. The chain combines TRBV18 with TRBJ1-6; D is possibly TRBD1 (5 bases). CDR3 size: 14 residues. V lost 2 bases, J lost 7 bases, and 9 bases lay in between. Germline V lookup: CDR1 KGHSH, CDR2 LQKENI. The CDR3 DNA is TGTGCCAGCTCACCAGGGGCGGGCAATTCACCCCTCCACTTT. It is translated as CASSPGAGNSPLHF.